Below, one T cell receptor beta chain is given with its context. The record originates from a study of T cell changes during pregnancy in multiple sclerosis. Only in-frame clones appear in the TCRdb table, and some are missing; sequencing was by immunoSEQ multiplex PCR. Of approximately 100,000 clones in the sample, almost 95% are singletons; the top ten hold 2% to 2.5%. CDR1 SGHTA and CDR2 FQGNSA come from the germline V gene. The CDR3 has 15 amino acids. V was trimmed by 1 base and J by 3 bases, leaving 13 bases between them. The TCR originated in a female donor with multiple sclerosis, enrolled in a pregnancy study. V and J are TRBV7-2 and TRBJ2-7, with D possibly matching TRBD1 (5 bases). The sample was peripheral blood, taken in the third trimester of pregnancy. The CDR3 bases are TGTGCCAGCAGCTTAGGCCCAGGGCGAATCTACGAGCAGTACTTC. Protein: CASSLGPGRIYEQYF. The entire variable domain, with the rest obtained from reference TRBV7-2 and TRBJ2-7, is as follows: GAGVSQSPSNKVTEKGKDVELRCDPISGHTALYWYRQSLGQGLEFLIYFQGNSAPDKSGLPSDRFSAERTGGSVSTLTIQRTQQEDSAVYLCASSLGPGRIYEQYFGPGTRLTVT.